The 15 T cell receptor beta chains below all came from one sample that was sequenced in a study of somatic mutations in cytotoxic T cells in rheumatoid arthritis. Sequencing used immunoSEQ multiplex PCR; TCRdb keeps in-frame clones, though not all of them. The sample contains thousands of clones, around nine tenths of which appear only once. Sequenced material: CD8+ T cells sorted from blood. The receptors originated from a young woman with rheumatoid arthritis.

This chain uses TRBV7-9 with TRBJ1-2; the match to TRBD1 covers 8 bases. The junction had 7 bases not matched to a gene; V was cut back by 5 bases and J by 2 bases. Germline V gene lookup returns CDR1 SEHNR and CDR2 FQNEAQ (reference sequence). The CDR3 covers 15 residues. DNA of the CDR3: TGTGCCAGCAGCCAAGCCTCAGGGGGCAACTATGGCTACACCTTC. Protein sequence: CASSQASGGNYGYTF. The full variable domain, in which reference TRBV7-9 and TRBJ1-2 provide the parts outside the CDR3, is DTGVSQNPRHKITKRGQNVTFRCDPISEHNRLYWYRQTLGQGPEFLTYFQNEAQLEKSRLLSDRFSAERPKGSFSTLEIQRTEQGDSAMYLCASSQASGGNYGYTFGSGTRLTVV.

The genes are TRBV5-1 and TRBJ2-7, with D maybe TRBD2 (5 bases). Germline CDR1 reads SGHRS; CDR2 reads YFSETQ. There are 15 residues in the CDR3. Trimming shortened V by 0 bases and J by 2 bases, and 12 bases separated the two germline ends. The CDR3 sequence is CASSLERTGPYEQYF. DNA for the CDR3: TGCGCCAGCAGCTTGGAACGGACTGGTCCCTACGAGCAGTACTTC.

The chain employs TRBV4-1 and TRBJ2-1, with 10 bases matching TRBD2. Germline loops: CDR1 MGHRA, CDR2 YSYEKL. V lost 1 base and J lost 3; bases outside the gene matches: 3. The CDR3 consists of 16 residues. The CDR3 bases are TGCGCCAGCAGCCAAGGGGAGCGGGAGGGCTACAATGAGCAGTTCTTC. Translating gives CASSQGEREGYNEQFF.

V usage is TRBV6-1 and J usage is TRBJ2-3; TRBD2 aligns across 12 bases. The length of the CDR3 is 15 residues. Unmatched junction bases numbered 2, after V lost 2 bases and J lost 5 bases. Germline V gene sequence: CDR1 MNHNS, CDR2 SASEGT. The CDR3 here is CASSESTSGGDTQYF. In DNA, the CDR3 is TGTGCCAGCAGTGAATCGACTAGCGGGGGAGATACGCAGTATTTT.

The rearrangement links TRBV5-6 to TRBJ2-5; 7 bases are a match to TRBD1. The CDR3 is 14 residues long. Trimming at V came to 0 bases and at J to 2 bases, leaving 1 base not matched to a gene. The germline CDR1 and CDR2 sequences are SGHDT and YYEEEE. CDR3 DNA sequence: TGTGCCAGCAGCTTGGGGACAGGTCAAGAGACCCAGTACTTC. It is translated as CASSLGTGQETQYF.

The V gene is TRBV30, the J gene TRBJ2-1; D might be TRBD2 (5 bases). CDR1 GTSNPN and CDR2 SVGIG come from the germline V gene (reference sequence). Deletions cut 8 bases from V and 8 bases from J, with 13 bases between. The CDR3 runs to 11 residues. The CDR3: CAKRFGDEQFF. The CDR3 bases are TGTGCCAAAAGGTTCGGGGATGAGCAGTTCTTC.

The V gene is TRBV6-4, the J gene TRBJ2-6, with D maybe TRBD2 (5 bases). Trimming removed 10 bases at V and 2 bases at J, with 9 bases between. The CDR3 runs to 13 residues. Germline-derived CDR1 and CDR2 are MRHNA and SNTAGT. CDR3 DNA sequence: TGTGCCACCGGGGAGCCTGGGGCCAACGTCCTGACTTTC. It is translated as CATGEPGANVLTF.

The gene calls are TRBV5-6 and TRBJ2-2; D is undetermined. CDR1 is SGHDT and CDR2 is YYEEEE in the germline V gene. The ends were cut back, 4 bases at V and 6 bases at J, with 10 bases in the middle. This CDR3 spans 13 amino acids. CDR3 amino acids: CASSPNFAGELFF. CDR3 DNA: TGTGCCAGCAGCCCCAACTTCGCCGGGGAGCTGTTTTTT.

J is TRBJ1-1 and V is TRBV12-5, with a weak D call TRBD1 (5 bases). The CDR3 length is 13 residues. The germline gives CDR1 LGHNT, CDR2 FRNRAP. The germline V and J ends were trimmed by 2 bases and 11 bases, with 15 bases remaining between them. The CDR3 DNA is TGTGCTAGTGGTTTGTGGGGGTGGGGGGTCGCTTTCTTT. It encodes CASGLWGWGVAFF.

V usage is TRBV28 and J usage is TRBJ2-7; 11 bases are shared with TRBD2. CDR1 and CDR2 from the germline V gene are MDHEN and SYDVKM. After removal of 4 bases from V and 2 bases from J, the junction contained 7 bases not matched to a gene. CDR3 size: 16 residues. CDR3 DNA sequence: TGTGCCAGCAGTTCGCGACTAGCGGGAATTACCTACGAGCAGTACTTC. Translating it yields CASSSRLAGITYEQYF.

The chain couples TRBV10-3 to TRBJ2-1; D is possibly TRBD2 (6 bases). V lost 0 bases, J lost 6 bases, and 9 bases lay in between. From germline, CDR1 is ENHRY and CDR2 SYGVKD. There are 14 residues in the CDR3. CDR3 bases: TGTGCCATCAGTGAGTCAGGGGACTTCAATGAGCAGTTCTTC. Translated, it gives CAISESGDFNEQFF.

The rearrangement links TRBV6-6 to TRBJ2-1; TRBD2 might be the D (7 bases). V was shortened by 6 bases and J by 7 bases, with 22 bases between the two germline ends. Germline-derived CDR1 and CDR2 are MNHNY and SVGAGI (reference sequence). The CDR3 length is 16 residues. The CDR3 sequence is CASRPLGGAAGNEQFF. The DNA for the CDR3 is TGTGCCAGCAGACCCCTTGGGGGGGCCGCGGGAAATGAGCAGTTCTTC.

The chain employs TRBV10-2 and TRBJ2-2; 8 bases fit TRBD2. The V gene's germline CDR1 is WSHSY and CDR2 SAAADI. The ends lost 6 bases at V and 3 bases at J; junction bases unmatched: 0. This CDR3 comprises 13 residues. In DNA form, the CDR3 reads TGCGCCAGCAGCGGGAGGGACACCGGGGAGCTGTTTTTT. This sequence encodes CASSGRDTGELFF.

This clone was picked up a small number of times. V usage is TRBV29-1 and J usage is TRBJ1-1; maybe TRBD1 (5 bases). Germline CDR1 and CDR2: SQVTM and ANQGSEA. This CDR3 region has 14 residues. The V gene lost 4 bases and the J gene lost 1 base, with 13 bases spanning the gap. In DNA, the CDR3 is TGCAGCGTTGGAGGTGGACACCAGAACACTGAAGCTTTCTTT. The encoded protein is CSVGGGHQNTEAFF. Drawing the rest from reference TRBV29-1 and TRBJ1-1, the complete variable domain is SAVISQKPSRDICQRGTSLTIQCQVDSQVTMMFWYRQQPGQSLTLIATANQGSEATYESGFVIDKFPISRPNLTFSTLTVSNMSPEDSSIYLCSVGGGHQNTEAFFGQGTRLTVV.

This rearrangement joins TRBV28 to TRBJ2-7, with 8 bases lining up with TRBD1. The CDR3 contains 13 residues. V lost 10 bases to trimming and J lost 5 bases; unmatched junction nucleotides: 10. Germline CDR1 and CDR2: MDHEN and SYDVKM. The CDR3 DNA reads TGTGCCATTTCCATCCAGGGGGCGGACGAGCAGTACTTC. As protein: CAISIQGADEQYF.